The entry below describes one TCR beta chain. TCRdb keeps only in-frame clones here, not all; method: immunoSEQ multiplex PCR. The profile shows almost 20,000 clones, around four fifths of them singletons. The sample originates from a study of T cell clonotyping in hematopoietic cell transplantation. J gave up 7 bases and V 5 bases, and 9 bases lay outside the gene matches. The CDR3 is made up of 14 amino acids. The germline CDR1 and CDR2 sequences are SGHTA and FQGNSA. The sample consisted of peripheral blood mononuclear cells. The rearrangement links TRBV7-2 to TRBJ2-7; TRBD1 aligns across 9 bases. The TCR comes from a man aged 55 to 70 in good health. Some clones in this sample may be carry-over from other donors' samples. The CDR3 is CASSRMGQGVEQYF. DNA of the CDR3: TGTGCCAGCAGCCGCATGGGACAGGGCGTAGAGCAGTACTTC. Variable domain in full (rest from reference TRBV7-2 and TRBJ2-7): GAGVSQSPSNKVTEKGKDVELRCDPISGHTALYWYRQSLGQGLEFLIYFQGNSAPDKSGLPSDRFSAERTGGSVSTLTIQRTQQEDSAVYLCASSRMGQGVEQYFGPGTRLTVT.